This T cell receptor (beta chain) is from a study of blood T cell repertoires in COVID-19. Study overall: Sample material is recorded as cDNA or gDNA derived from T cells, B-cell-depleted T cells, or PBMCs.

During active infection, Seattle patients enrolled and were then monitored through disease. The table came from immunoSEQ multiplex PCR; TCRdb's copy has only in-frame clones and leaves some out. Of 170,000 or so clones listed, approximately 88% are singletons. Per germline, CDR1 SQVTM and CDR2 ANQGSEA. The CDR3 consists of 14 residues. The trim removed 3 bases at V and 4 bases at J, leaving 4 bases unmatched. This TCR came from a woman between 40 and 50 years old with COVID-19, enrolled during active disease. The specimen was peripheral blood. The chain uses TRBV29-1 and TRBJ2-3; 10 bases fit TRBD1. Written as DNA, the CDR3 is TGCAGCGTTGATGGGACAGGGGTAGCAGATACGCAGTATTTT. It is translated as CSVDGTGVADTQYF.